These 20 T cell receptor beta chains were all obtained from the same sample, sequenced in a study of blood T cell repertoires in COVID-19. Measured with immunoSEQ multiplex PCR; TCRdb has only the in-frame clones, and not every one. The sample consists of some 80,000 clones, 88% of them appearing once. Sequencing was performed on peripheral blood. Receptors originate from a human donor in a cohort sampled during active COVID-19.

On this clone: Other DNA sequences in the sample encode the same CDR3. The chain uses TRBV11-2 and TRBJ2-7, with D possibly being TRBD1 (6 bases). The V gene lost 1 base and the J gene lost 11 bases, with 24 bases spanning the gap. This CDR3 has 16 residues. The germline V gene encodes CDR1 SGHAT and CDR2 FQNNGV. The DNA of the CDR3 is TGTGCCAGCAGCTTAGTCCTGGACCGACTGCAGGGGAGCGAGTACTTC. Amino acids: CASSLVLDRLQGSEYF.

The chain carries TRBV11-2 and TRBJ1-5; 9 positions match TRBD1. Germline V gene data show CDR1 as SGHAT and CDR2 as FQNNGV. V lost 5 bases and J lost 3; bases outside the gene matches: 5. The length of the CDR3 is 15 residues. The CDR3 sequence: CASSQWTGVNQPQHF. CDR3 in DNA: TGTGCCAGCAGCCAGTGGACAGGGGTCAATCAGCCCCAGCATTTT.

This sequence joins TRBV2 and TRBJ1-1, with TRBD1 matching 9 bases. The V gene end was trimmed by 8 bases and the J gene end by 5 bases; junction bases not matched to a gene: 9. The CDR3 covers 14 residues. Germline V lookup: CDR1 SNHLY, CDR2 FYNNEI. This CDR3 reads CASGRDRVGTEAFF. The CDR3 bases are TGTGCCAGCGGAAGGGACAGGGTGGGTACTGAAGCTTTCTTT.

The chain couples TRBV6-5 to TRBJ2-5; D might be TRBD1 (5 bases). This CDR3 spans 14 amino acids. V was pared by 5 bases and J by 4 bases, with 14 bases between. The V gene's germline CDR1 is MNHEY and CDR2 SVGAGI. CDR3 sequence (DNA): TGTGCCAGCAGTCCCCTGGGGCAGCTAGAGACCCAGTACTTC. Its protein product is CASSPLGQLETQYF.

The V gene is TRBV9, the J gene TRBJ2-4; TRBD2 matches at 9 bases. Germline values: CDR1 SGDLS, CDR2 YYNGEE. The CDR3 runs 15 residues. With 0 bases clipped from V and 6 bases from J, the junction kept 4 bases outside the gene matches. This chain's CDR3 is CASSVDAGGVNIQYF. CDR3 in DNA: TGTGCCAGCAGCGTAGATGCGGGAGGGGTAAACATTCAGTACTTC.

This sequence joins TRBV19 and TRBJ2-7; 9 bases map to TRBD1. The V gene end was trimmed by 6 bases and the J gene end by 3 bases; junction bases not matched to a gene: 9. The CDR3 extends over 15 amino acids. CDR1 and CDR2 from the germline V gene are LNHDA and SQIVND (reference sequence). Written as DNA, the CDR3 is TGTGCCAGTAGGTCCAGCGGGACAGGGATCTACGAGCAGTACTTC. This codes for CASRSSGTGIYEQYF.

The table lists this clone with a few counts. V is TRBV28 and J is TRBJ1-1; TRBD1 matches at 7 bases. This CDR3 is 18 amino acids long. CDR1 and CDR2 (germline): MDHEN, SYDVKM. With 6 bases clipped from V and 0 bases from J, the junction kept 16 bases outside the gene matches. In DNA form, the CDR3 reads TGTGCCAGCAGCACCAAAAAACAGGGGAGGAGGTTGAACACTGAAGCTTTCTTT. Translating it yields CASSTKKQGRRLNTEAFF.

The rearrangement joins TRBV25-1 to TRBJ2-7, with 8 positions matching TRBD1. The CDR3 totals 13 residues. Trimming took 3 bases from V and 7 from J; bases not matched to a gene: 5. Germline V gene data show CDR1 as MGHDK and CDR2 as SYGVNS. The CDR3 protein is CASSDRGRGEQYF. The CDR3 region has the DNA TGTGCCAGCAGTGACAGGGGGCGTGGGGAGCAGTACTTC.

This clone has only one observation. The rearrangement joins TRBV6-5 to TRBJ1-6; 7 bases are a match to TRBD1. The CDR3 has 15 amino acids. Germline CDR1 reads MNHEY; CDR2 reads SVGAGI. After removal of 2 bases from V and 9 bases from J, the junction contained 7 bases not matched to a gene. In nucleotides, the CDR3 is TGTGCCAGCAGTTACGGGGGACAGTACACTTCACCCCTCCACTTT. Its protein is CASSYGGQYTSPLHF.

The chain has TRBV5-6 and TRBJ1-6; D is unresolved. This CDR3 spans 15 amino acids. In germline, CDR1 is SGHDT, CDR2 YYEEEE. The V and J ends lost 0 bases and 3 bases respectively, with 7 bases between them. The CDR3 is CASSLGSVYNSPLHF. CDR3 coding DNA: TGTGCCAGCAGCTTGGGCTCGGTCTATAATTCACCCCTCCACTTT.

The chain combines TRBV3-1 (or the pseudogene TRBV3-2) with TRBJ2-6, with TRBD1 matching over 7 bases. The CDR3 covers 16 residues. J lost 3 bases, V lost 5 bases, and 7 bases had no gene match. Per the germline V gene, CDR1 is LGHDT and CDR2 is YNNKEL (reference sequence). In nucleotides, the CDR3 is TGTGCCAGCAGCTCAAAACAGGGGTATGGGGCCAACGTCCTGACTTTC. The encoded protein is CASSSKQGYGANVLTF.

The gene calls are TRBV5-1 and TRBJ1-6; 8 nucleotides agree with TRBD1. V shed 1 base, J shed 8 bases, and the junction held 8 bases outside the gene matches. CDR1 is SGHRS, CDR2 YFSETQ, per germline. The CDR3 covers 16 residues. The CDR3 loop reads CASSLKVGTGDSPLHF. CDR3 sequence (DNA): TGCGCCAGCAGCTTGAAGGTTGGGACAGGAGATTCACCCCTCCACTTT.

This sequence joins TRBV19 and TRBJ2-7; possible D gene TRBD1, 5 bases. The ends were cut back, 2 bases at V and 5 bases at J, with 10 bases in the middle. The CDR3 sequence is 13 residues long. Germline V gives CDR1 LNHDA, CDR2 SQIVND (reference sequence). The CDR3 reads CASSIRQGNEQYF. CDR3 DNA: TGTGCCAGTAGTATAAGGCAGGGTAACGAGCAGTACTTC.

This chain links TRBV18 with TRBJ1-3; D is uncertain. From germline, CDR1 is KGHSH and CDR2 LQKENI. This CDR3 is built from 15 residues. V lost 3 bases and J lost 4, with 13 bases in between. CDR3 nucleotide sequence: TGTGCCAGCTCACCCTCCGGGGTGGCGGGAAACACCATATATTTT. This sequence encodes CASSPSGVAGNTIYF.

This chain joins TRBV5-1 and TRBJ2-2, with a weak D call TRBD2 (6 bases). CDR3 length: 17 residues. The germline V gene encodes CDR1 SGHRS and CDR2 YFSETQ. With 0 bases removed from V and 5 bases from J, the gap between germline ends came to 17 bases. CDR3 in amino acids: CASSLVEEGKYTGELFF. The CDR3 coding sequence is TGCGCCAGCAGCTTGGTTGAGGAGGGGAAGTATACCGGGGAGCTGTTTTTT.

CDR3 region: CASSYPGDYGYTF. The CDR3 bases are TGTGCCAGCAGTTATCCAGGGGACTATGGCTACACCTTC. The chain recombines TRBV28 with TRBJ1-2, with D possibly being TRBD1 (6 bases). Germline V gene sequence: CDR1 MDHEN, CDR2 SYDVKM. V was clipped by 4 bases and J by 3 bases, with 9 bases between them. The CDR3 consists of 13 residues.

The J gene is TRBJ1-1, the V gene TRBV5-6; 11 bases agree with TRBD1. J gave up 4 bases and V 0 bases, and 2 bases lay outside the gene matches. Germline V gene sequence: CDR1 SGHDT, CDR2 YYEEEE. CDR3 size: 15 residues. The CDR3 loop is CASSLGDRGFTEAFF. The DNA of the CDR3 is TGTGCCAGCAGCTTGGGGGACAGGGGGTTCACTGAAGCTTTCTTT.

The rearrangement joins TRBV24-1 to TRBJ1-5; a weak D match, TRBD1 (6 bases). Trimming left V 4 bases short and J 9 bases short, with 21 bases between. The CDR3 is 16 amino acids. Germline V gene data show CDR1 as KGHDR and CDR2 as SFDVKD. CDR3: CATSDTTGPGDRPQHF. In DNA, the CDR3 is TGTGCCACCAGTGACACTACAGGGCCAGGGGATCGGCCCCAGCATTTT.

The rearrangement joins TRBV7-9 to TRBJ2-7; 14 nucleotides agree with TRBD2. J lost 1 base, V lost 4 bases, and 12 bases had no gene match. The germline gives CDR1 SEHNR, CDR2 FQNEAQ (reference sequence). CDR3 size: 19 residues. The CDR3 is CASSSPPGLAGVRSYEQYF. The CDR3 bases are TGTGCCAGCAGCTCTCCACCGGGACTAGCGGGAGTACGGTCCTACGAGCAGTACTTC.

The chain combines TRBV11-2 with TRBJ2-7; 7 positions agree with TRBD2. Trimming at V came to 3 bases and at J to 2 bases, leaving 4 bases not matched to a gene. This CDR3 region has 14 residues. Per the germline V gene, CDR1 is SGHAT and CDR2 is FQNNGV. This CDR3 is CASSFSGGTYEQYF. DNA of the CDR3: TGTGCCAGCAGCTTTTCCGGGGGGACCTACGAGCAGTACTTC.